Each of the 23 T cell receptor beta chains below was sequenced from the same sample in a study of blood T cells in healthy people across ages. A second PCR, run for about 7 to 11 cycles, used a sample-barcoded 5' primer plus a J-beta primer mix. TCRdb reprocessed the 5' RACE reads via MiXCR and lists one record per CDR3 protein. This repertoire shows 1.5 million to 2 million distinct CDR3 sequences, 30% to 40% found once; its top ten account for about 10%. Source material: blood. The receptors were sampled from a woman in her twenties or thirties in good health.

CDR3 nucleotides: TGCGCCAGCAGCTCTCGACTAGCGGGGCCGAGCTCCTACAATGAGCAGTTCTTC. Translating it yields CASSSRLAGPSSYNEQFF. This rearrangement joins TRBV5-1 to TRBJ2-1; 11 bases are a match to TRBD2. Germline V CDR1 and CDR2: SGHRS, YFSETQ. CDR3 size: 18 residues. V shed 3 bases, J shed 0 bases, and the junction held 8 bases outside the gene matches. Looking up the rest from reference TRBV5-1 and TRBJ2-1 gives the full variable domain: KAGVTQTPRYLIKTRGQQVTLSCSPISGHRSVSWYQQTPGQGLQFLFEYFSETQRNKGNFPGRFSGRQFSNSRSEMNVSTLELGDSALYLCASSSRLAGPSSYNEQFFGPGTRLTVL.

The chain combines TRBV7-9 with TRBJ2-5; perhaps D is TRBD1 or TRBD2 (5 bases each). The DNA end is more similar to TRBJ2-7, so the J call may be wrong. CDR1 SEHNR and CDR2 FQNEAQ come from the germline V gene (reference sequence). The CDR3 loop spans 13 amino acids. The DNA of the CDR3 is TGTGCCAGCAGCCCGGGGACGGTCTGCGAGCAGTACTTC. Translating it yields CASSPGTVCEQYF.

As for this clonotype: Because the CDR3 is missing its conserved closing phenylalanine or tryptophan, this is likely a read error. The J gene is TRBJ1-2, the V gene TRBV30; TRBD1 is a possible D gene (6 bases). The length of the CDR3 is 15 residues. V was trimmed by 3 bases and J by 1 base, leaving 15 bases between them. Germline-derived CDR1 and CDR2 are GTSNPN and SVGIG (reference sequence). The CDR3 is CAWRGRQEFNYGYTC. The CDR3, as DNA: TGTGCCTGGAGGGGAAGACAGGAGTTTAACTATGGCTACACCTGC.

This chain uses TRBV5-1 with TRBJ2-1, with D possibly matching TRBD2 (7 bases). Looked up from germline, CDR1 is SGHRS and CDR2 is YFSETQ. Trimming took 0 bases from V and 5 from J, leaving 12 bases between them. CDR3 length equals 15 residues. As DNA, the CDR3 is TGCGCCAGCAGCTTGGACGGGGGGCATGACAATGAGCAGTTCTTC. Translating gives CASSLDGGHDNEQFF.

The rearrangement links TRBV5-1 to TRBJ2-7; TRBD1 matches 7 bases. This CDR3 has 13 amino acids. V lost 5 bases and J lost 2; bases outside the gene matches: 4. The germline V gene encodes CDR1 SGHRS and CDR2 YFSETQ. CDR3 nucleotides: TGCGCCAGCAGGGTACAGGGGACCTACGAGCAGTACTTC. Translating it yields CASRVQGTYEQYF.

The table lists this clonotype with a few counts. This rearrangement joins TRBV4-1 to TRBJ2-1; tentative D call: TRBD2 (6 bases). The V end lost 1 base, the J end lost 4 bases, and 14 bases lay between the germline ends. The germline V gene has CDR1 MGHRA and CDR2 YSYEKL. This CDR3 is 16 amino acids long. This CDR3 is CASSQGTAGLYNEQFF. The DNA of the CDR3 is TGCGCCAGCAGCCAAGGGACCGCGGGGTTGTACAATGAGCAGTTCTTC.

CDR3 residues: CASSERGTGGDQPQHF. In DNA, the CDR3 is TGTGCCAGCAGTGAACGGGGGACAGGGGGCGATCAGCCCCAGCATTTT. This chain links TRBV6-1 with TRBJ1-5; 12 nucleotides line up with TRBD1. J lost 5 bases, V lost 2 bases, and 4 bases had no gene match. Germline V gene sequence: CDR1 MNHNS, CDR2 SASEGT. This CDR3 is 16 amino acids long.

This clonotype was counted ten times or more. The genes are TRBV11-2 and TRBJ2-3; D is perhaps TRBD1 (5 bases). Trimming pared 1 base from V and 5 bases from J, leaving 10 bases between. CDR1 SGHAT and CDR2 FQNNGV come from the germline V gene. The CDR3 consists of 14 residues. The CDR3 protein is CASSLAGQGDTQYF. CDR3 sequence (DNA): TGTGCCAGCAGCTTAGCCGGGCAGGGAGATACGCAGTATTTT.

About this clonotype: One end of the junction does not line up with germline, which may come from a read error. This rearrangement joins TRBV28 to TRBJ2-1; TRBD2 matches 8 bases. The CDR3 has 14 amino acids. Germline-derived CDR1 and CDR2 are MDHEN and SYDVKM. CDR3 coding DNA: TGTGCCAGCAGTCGGCGGCTAGCGGGCAATGAGCGGTTCTTC. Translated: CASSRRLAGNERFF.

The DNA for the CDR3 is TGCGCCAGCAGCCCGCGACAGGATGGCAATCAGCCCCAGCATTTT. It yields the protein CASSPRQDGNQPQHF. The rearrangement uses TRBV4-1 and TRBJ1-5; weak D call: TRBD1 (6 bases). The CDR3 has 15 residues. Per the germline V gene, CDR1 is MGHRA and CDR2 is YSYEKL. The V end lost 4 bases, the J end lost 2 bases, and 12 bases lay between the germline ends.

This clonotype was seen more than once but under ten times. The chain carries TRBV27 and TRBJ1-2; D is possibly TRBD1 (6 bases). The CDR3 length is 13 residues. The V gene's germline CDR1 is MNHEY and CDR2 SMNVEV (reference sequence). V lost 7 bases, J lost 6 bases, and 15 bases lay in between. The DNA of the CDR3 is TGTGCCAGCAATTTGCAGGGGCGTGATGGCTACACCTTC. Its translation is CASNLQGRDGYTF.

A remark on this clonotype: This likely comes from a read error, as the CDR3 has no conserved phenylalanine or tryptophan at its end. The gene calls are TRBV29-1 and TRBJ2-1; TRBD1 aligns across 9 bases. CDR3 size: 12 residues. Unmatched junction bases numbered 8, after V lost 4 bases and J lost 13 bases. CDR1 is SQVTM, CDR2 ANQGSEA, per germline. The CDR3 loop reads CSVALQGAGQFV. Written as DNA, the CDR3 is TGCAGCGTTGCTCTACAGGGGGCTGGACAGTTCGTC.

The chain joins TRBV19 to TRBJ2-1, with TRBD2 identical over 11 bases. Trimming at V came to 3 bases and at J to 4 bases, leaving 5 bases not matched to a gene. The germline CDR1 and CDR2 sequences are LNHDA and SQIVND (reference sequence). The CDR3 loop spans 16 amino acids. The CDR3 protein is CASSIPTSGRYNEQFF. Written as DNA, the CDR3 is TGTGCCAGTAGTATCCCCACTAGCGGGAGATACAATGAGCAGTTCTTC.

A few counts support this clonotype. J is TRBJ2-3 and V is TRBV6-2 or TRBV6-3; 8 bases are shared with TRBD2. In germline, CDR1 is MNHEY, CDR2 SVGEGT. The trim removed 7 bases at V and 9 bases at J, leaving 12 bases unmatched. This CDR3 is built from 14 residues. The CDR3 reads CASTVRGGERTQYF. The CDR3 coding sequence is TGTGCCAGCACCGTACGGGGGGGTGAGCGGACGCAGTATTTT.

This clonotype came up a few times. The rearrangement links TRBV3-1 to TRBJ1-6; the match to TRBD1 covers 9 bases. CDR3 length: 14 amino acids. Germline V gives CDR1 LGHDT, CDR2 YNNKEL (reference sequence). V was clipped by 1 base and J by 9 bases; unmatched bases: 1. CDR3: CASSQVGQGSPLHF. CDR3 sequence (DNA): TGTGCCAGCAGCCAAGTGGGACAGGGTTCACCCCTCCACTTT.

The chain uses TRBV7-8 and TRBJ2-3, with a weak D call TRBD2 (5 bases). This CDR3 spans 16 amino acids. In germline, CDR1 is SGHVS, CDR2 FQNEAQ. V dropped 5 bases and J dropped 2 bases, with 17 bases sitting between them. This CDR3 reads CASSLYPEGLTDTQYF. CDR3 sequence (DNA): TGTGCCAGCAGCCTATACCCAGAGGGCCTCACAGATACGCAGTATTTT. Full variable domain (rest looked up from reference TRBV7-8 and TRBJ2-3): GAGVSQSPRYKVAKRGQDVALRCDPISGHVSLFWYQQALGQGPEFLTYFQNEAQLDKSGLPSDRFFAERPEGSVSTLKIQRTQQEDSAVYLCASSLYPEGLTDTQYFGPGTRLTVL.

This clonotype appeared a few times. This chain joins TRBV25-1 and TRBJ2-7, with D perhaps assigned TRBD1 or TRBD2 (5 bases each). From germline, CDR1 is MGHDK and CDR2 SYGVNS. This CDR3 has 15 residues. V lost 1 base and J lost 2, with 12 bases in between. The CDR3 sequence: CASSESGTRAYEQYF. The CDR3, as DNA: TGTGCCAGCAGTGAATCCGGGACGAGGGCCTACGAGCAGTACTTC.

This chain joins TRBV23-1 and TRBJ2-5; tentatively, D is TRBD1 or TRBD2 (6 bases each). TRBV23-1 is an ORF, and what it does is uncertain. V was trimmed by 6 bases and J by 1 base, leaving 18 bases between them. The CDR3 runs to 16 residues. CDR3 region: CASRGWGAGRQETQYF. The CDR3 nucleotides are TGCGCCAGCAGGGGCTGGGGGGCAGGGCGCCAAGAGACCCAGTACTTC.

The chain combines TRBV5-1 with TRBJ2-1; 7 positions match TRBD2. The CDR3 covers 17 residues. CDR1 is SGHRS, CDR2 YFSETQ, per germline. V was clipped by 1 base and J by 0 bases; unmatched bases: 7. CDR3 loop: CASSLSLAAFSYNEQFF. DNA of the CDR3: TGCGCCAGCAGCTTGTCCCTAGCGGCTTTCTCCTACAATGAGCAGTTCTTC.

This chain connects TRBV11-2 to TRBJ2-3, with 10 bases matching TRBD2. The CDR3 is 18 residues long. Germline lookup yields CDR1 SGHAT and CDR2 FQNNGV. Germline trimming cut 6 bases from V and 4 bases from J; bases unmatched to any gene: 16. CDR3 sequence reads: CASRSPGVLAGISDTQYF. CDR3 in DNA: TGTGCCAGCAGATCCCCCGGGGTACTAGCGGGAATTTCAGATACGCAGTATTTT.

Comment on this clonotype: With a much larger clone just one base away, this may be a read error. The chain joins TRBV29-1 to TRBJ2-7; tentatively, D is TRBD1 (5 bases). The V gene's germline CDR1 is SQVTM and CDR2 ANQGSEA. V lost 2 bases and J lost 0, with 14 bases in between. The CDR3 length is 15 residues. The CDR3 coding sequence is TGCAGCGTTGAATACTGGACAACGAGCTCCTACGAGCAGTACTTC. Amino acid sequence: CSVEYWTTSSYEQYF.

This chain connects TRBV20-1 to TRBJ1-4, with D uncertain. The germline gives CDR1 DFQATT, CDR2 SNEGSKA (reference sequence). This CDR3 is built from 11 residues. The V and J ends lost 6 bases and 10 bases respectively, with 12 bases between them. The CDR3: CSASLGGKLFF. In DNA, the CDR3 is TGCAGTGCCTCCTTGGGTGGAAAACTGTTTTTT.

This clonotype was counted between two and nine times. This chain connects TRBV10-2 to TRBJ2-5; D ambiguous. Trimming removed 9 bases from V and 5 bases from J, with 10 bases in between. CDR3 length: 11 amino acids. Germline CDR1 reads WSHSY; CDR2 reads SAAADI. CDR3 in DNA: TGCGCCAGTGGGGTGTGGGAGACCCAGTACTTC. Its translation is CASGVWETQYF.